The 17 T cell receptor beta chains given below trace back to one sample, sequenced in a study of patients and donors after allogeneic stem cell transplantation. TCRdb reanalysed the RT-PCR reads using MiXCR and keeps one entry per CDR3 protein. The sample records 80,000 to 90,000 distinct CDR3 sequences, 40% to 60% being singletons. Sequencing input: blood, either unsorted or a sorted T cell fraction (not recorded which). The origin of the receptors is a human donor who was either an allogeneic HSCT recipient or a stem cell or donor lymphocyte infusion donor (not recorded which). It is not recorded whose cells these are; they may come from a transplant donor.

The chain employs TRBV5-1 and TRBJ2-7; D gene ambiguous. Deletions cut 0 bases from V and 1 base from J, with 11 bases between. Germline loops: CDR1 SGHRS, CDR2 YFSETQ. CDR3 length: 15 residues. The CDR3 sequence: CASSLEAISSYEQYF. CDR3 bases: TGCGCCAGCAGCTTGGAGGCCATCTCATCCTACGAGCAGTACTTC.

The sample holds a few counts of this clonotype. The genes are TRBV29-1 and TRBJ1-1; the D is unclear. Germline V gene lookup returns CDR1 SQVTM and CDR2 ANQGSEA. The CDR3 loop spans 13 amino acids. The V end lost 3 bases, the J end lost 1 base, and 9 bases lay between the germline ends. The CDR3 bases are TGCAGCGTTGAGATAGTCTCGAACACTGAAGCTTTCTTT. Translating it yields CSVEIVSNTEAFF.

The chain recombines TRBV27 with TRBJ1-2; 10 bases are shared with TRBD1. Germline V lookup: CDR1 MNHEY, CDR2 SMNVEV (reference sequence). V was pared by 5 bases and J by 4 bases, with 10 bases of the junction left unmatched. The CDR3 length is 16 residues. In nucleotides, the CDR3 is TGTGCCAGCAGTCGAGACGGGACAGGGGTACGCTATGGCTACACCTTC. It translates to CASSRDGTGVRYGYTF.

This clonotype was seen just once. This chain uses TRBV7-6 with TRBJ1-2; D ambiguous. CDR1 is SGHVS, CDR2 FNYEAQ, per germline. Trimming pared 0 bases from V and 0 bases from J, leaving 5 bases between. There are 14 residues in the CDR3. CDR3 bases: TGTGCCAGCAGCTTAGCTGATGCTAACTATGGCTACACCTTC. Amino acids: CASSLADANYGYTF. Filled out from reference TRBV7-6 and TRBJ1-2, the complete variable domain reads GAGVSQSPRYKVTKRGQDVALRCDPISGHVSLYWYRQALGQGPEFLTYFNYEAQQDKSGLPNDRFSAERPEGSISTLTIQRTEQRDSAMYRCASSLADANYGYTFGSGTRLTVV.

This clonotype has more than one count but fewer than ten. The chain has TRBV7-8 and TRBJ1-1; no firm D call. CDR1 and CDR2 (germline): SGHVS, FQNEAQ. V dropped 0 bases and J dropped 0 bases, with 8 bases sitting between them. This CDR3 has 15 amino acids. The CDR3 loop is CASSLAGRLNTEAFF. The CDR3 bases are TGTGCCAGCAGCTTAGCAGGGAGGTTGAACACTGAAGCTTTCTTT.

The gene calls are TRBV5-5 and TRBJ2-3; 12 positions agree with TRBD2. Germline assignment: CDR1 SGHKS and CDR2 YYEKEE (reference sequence). V dropped 3 bases and J dropped 0; count of bases not matched to a gene: 8. The CDR3 covers 18 residues. Here the CDR3 reads CASSYTSGRLPSTDTQYF. The CDR3 nucleotides are TGTGCCAGCAGCTACACTAGCGGGAGGTTACCTAGCACAGATACGCAGTATTTT.

V is TRBV20-1 and J is TRBJ1-1; D is unclear. This CDR3 has 12 amino acids. V shed 3 bases and J shed 1 base, with 6 bases lying between them. Germline CDR1 is DFQATT and CDR2 is SNEGSKA (reference sequence). The CDR3 DNA is TGCAGTGCTAGGGGGAGGAACACTGAAGCTTTCTTT. Translation: CSARGRNTEAFF.

The chain recombines TRBV29-1 with TRBJ2-7; D remains unclear. Germline CDR1 reads SQVTM; CDR2 reads ANQGSEA. The CDR3 totals 12 residues. The V gene lost 2 bases and the J gene lost 3 bases, with 8 bases spanning the gap. The DNA for the CDR3 is TGCAGCGTTGAAACGGAGAACTACGAGCAGTACTTC. Translation: CSVETENYEQYF.

The gene calls are TRBV2 and TRBJ1-1; TRBD1 might be the D (6 bases). This CDR3 has 15 residues. Trimming took 7 bases from V and 3 from J, leaving 18 bases between them. The germline V gene has CDR1 SNHLY and CDR2 FYNNEI. The CDR3 region has the DNA TGTGCCAGCACATTCGATCGGGGGGCGGACACTGAAGCTTTCTTT. This codes for CASTFDRGADTEAFF.

V and J are TRBV6-5 and TRBJ2-5; possibly TRBD2 for D (6 bases). The CDR3 extends over 14 amino acids. V was pared by 6 bases and J by 2 bases, with 13 bases between. The germline V gene encodes CDR1 MNHEY and CDR2 SVGAGI. The CDR3 DNA sequence: TGTGCCAGCAGCCGGGGGAAATTTCAAGAGACCCAGTACTTC. As protein: CASSRGKFQETQYF.

This clonotype was picked up a small number of times. The gene calls are TRBV12-3 or TRBV12-4 and TRBJ1-2; weak D call: TRBD1 (5 bases). The CDR3 consists of 14 residues. V shed 1 base and J shed 4 bases, with 10 bases lying between them. The CDR3 protein is CASSLEQGPYGYTF. As DNA, the CDR3 is TGTGCCAGCAGTTTAGAGCAGGGACCCTATGGCTACACCTTC.

V and J are TRBV12-3 or TRBV12-4 and TRBJ1-5; no reliable D call. The CDR3 length is 14 residues. The ends were cut back, 5 bases at V and 3 bases at J, with 11 bases in the middle. The CDR3 region is CASSKDKDNQPQHF. The CDR3 DNA follows: TGTGCCAGCAGTAAAGACAAGGACAATCAGCCCCAGCATTTT.

The chain joins TRBV3-1 to TRBJ1-4; D gene unclear. Trimming shortened V by 3 bases and J by 8 bases, and 7 bases separated the two germline ends. The CDR3 is 12 amino acids. Per the germline V gene, CDR1 is LGHDT and CDR2 is YNNKEL (reference sequence). Here the CDR3 DNA reads TGTGCCAGCAGCCACTTTGGGGAAAAACTGTTTTTT. Translated: CASSHFGEKLFF.

The rearrangement joins TRBV7-2 to TRBJ2-1, with 13 bases that match TRBD2. CDR3 size: 19 residues. Germline V lookup: CDR1 SGHTA, CDR2 FQGNSA. The junction had 10 bases not matched to a gene; V was cut back by 1 base and J by 4 bases. The chain's CDR3 is CASSLGTSGSFEGYNEQFF. In nucleotides, the CDR3 is TGTGCCAGCAGCTTAGGGACTAGCGGGAGCTTTGAGGGATACAATGAGCAGTTCTTC.

The chain uses TRBV19 and TRBJ1-1, with TRBD1 identical over 8 bases. The CDR3 totals 15 residues. Germline V gene sequence: CDR1 LNHDA, CDR2 SQIVND (reference sequence). V lost 6 bases, J lost 0 bases, and 6 bases stayed unmatched. CDR3 bases: TGTGCCAGTAGCCCGGACAGGGATGTGAACACTGAAGCTTTCTTT. Translated: CASSPDRDVNTEAFF. Supplemented by reference TRBV19 and TRBJ1-1, the full variable domain reads DGGITQSPKYLFRKEGQNVTLSCEQNLNHDAMYWYRQDPGQGLRLIYYSQIVNDFQKGDIAEGYSVSREKKESFPLTVTSAQKNPTAFYLCASSPDRDVNTEAFFGQGTRLTVV.

This clonotype was counted between two and nine times. The V and J genes are TRBV7-2 and TRBJ1-1; no firm D call. The CDR3 length is 14 residues. V lost 1 base and J lost 11, with 17 bases in between. Germline CDR1 and CDR2: SGHTA and FQGNSA. The CDR3 loop is CASSLERTGALAFF. The CDR3 DNA reads as TGTGCCAGCAGCTTAGAGAGGACGGGTGCTTTGGCTTTCTTT.

The chain recombines TRBV10-3 with TRBJ2-1; the D gene is possibly TRBD2 (5 bases). The V gene's germline CDR1 is ENHRY and CDR2 SYGVKD. V shed 9 bases and J shed 0 bases, with 6 bases lying between them. The CDR3 contains 12 residues. The CDR3 coding sequence is TGTGCCATGGGAGACTCCTACAATGAGCAGTTCTTC. Translated, it gives CAMGDSYNEQFF.